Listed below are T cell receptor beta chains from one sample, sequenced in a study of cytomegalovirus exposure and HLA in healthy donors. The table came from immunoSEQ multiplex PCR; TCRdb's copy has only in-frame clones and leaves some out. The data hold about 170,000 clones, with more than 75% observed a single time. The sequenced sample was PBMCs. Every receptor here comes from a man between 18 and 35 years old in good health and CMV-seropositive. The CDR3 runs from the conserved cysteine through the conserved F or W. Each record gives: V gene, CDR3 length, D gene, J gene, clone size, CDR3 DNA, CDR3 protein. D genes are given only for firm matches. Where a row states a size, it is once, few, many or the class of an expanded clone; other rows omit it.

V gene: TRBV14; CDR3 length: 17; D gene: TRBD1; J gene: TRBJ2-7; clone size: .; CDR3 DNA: TGTGCCAGCAGCCAAGGGTTAGGGACAGGGACGACGGGCGAGCAGTACTTC; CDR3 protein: CASSQGLGTGTTGEQYF
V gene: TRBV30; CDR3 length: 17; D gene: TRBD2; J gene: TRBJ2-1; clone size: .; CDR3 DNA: TGTGCCTGGAGTGTAGTACGGACTAGCGGGGTAGGGAATGAGCAGTTCTTC; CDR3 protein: CAWSVVRTSGVGNEQFF
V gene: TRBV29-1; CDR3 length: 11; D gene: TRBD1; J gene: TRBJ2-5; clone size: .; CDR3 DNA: TGCAGCGTAAACAGGGGAGAGACCCAGTACTTC; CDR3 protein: CSVNRGETQYF
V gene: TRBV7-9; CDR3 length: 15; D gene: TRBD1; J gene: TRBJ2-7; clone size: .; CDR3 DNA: TGTGCCAGCAGCTTAGACGGCAGGGGGTTGGACGAGCAGTACTTC; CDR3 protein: CASSLDGRGLDEQYF
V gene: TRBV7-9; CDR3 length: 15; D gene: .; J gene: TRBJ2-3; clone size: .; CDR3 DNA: TGTGCCAGCAGCCCACCGGGGGTTGGCACAGATACGCAGTATTTT; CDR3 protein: CASSPPGVGTDTQYF
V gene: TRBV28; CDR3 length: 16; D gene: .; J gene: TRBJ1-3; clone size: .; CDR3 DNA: TGTGCCAGCAGTTTATTTGCGGGAGACACTGGAAACACCATATATTTT; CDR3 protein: CASSLFAGDTGNTIYF
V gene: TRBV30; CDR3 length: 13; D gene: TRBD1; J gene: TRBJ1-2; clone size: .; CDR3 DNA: TGTGCCTGGAGTCCCGGGACAGGGTCAGGCTACACCTTC; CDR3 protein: CAWSPGTGSGYTF
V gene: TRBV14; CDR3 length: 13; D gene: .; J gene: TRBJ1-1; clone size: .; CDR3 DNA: TGTGCCAGCAGCCAATGGGGAGGGACTGAAGCTTTCTTT; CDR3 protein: CASSQWGGTEAFF
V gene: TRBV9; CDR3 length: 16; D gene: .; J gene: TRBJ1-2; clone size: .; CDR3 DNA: TGTGCCAGCAGCGTAGAGGGAGGCCCGGGTTCCCATGGCTACACCTTC; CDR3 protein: CASSVEGGPGSHGYTF
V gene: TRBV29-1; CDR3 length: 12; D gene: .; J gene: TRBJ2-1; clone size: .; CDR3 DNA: TGCAGCGTTCGGCGGAATTACAATGAGCAGTTCTTC; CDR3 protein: CSVRRNYNEQFF
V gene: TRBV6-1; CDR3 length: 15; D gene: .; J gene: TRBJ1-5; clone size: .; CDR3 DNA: TGTGCCAGCAGTGAATGGGGCAAGAGCAATCAGCCCCAGCATTTT; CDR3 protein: CASSEWGKSNQPQHF
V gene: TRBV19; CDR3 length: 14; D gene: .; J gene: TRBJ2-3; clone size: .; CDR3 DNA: TGTGCCAGTAGTCCCCGACAGGAGACAGATACGCAGTATTTT; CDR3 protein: CASSPRQETDTQYF
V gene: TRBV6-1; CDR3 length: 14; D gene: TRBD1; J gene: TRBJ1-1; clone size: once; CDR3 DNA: TGTGCCAGCAGTGAGGGACAGGGACCCACTGAAGCTTTCTTT; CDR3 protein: CASSEGQGPTEAFF
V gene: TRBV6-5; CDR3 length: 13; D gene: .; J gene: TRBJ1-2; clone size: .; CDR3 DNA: TGTGCCAGCGGTTATTACTACTCCTATGGCTACACCTTC; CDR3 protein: CASGYYYSYGYTF
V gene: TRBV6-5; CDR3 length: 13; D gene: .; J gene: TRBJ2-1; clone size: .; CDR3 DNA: TGTGCCAGCAGTTTGGGTCGGGTGGGTGAGCAGTTCTTC; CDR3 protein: CASSLGRVGEQFF
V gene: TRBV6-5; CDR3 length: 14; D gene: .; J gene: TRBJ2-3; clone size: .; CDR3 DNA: TGTGCCAGCAGTACCCACGGACTCACAGATACGCAGTATTTT; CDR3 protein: CASSTHGLTDTQYF
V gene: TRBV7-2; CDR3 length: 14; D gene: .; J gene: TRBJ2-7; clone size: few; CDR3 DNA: TGTGCCAGCAGCCTAACAGGGATTACCTACGAGCAGTACTTC; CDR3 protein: CASSLTGITYEQYF
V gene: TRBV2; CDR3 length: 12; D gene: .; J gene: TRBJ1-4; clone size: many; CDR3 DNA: TGTGCCAGCAGTGGGACGGGAGAAAAACTGTTTTTT; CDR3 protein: CASSGTGEKLFF
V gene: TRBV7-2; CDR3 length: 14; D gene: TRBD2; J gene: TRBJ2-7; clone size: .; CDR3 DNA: TGTGCCAGCAGCCCCACTAGCGGCTCCTACGAGCAGTACTTC; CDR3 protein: CASSPTSGSYEQYF
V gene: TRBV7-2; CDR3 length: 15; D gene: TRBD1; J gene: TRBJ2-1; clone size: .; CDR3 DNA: TGTGCCAGCAGCCCCTGGACAGGGGGCCTCAATGAGCAGTTCTTC; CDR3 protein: CASSPWTGGLNEQFF
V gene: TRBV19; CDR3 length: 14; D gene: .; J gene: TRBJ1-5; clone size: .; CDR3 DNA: TGTGCCAGTAGGGCGGGTTATAGCAATCAGCCCCAGCATTTT; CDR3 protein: CASRAGYSNQPQHF
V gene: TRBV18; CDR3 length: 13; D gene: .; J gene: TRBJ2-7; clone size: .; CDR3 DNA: TGTGCCAGCTCACCCGGGGTAGAGTACGAGCAGTACTTC; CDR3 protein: CASSPGVEYEQYF
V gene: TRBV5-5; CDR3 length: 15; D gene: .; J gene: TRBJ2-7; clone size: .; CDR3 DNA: TGTGCCAGCAGCTTCAGGGTGCTAGGGATCTACGAGCAGTACTTC; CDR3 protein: CASSFRVLGIYEQYF
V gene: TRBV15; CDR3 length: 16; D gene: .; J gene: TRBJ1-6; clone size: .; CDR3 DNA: TGTGCCACCAGCCGGGACAAGGGCTCCTATAATTCACCCCTCCACTTT; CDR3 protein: CATSRDKGSYNSPLHF
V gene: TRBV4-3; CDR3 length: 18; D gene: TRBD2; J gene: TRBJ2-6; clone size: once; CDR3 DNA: TGCGCCAGCAGCCAAGGGACCGGGAGGAGCTCTGGGGCCAACGTCCTGACTTTC; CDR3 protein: CASSQGTGRSSGANVLTF